What follows are 21 T cell receptor beta chains derived from one specimen sequenced in a study of regulatory T cells in long-lasting Graves disease. Arm-PCR of CDR3 regions and iRepertoire HTBI primers were used to build TCR beta libraries. TCRdb redid the calling of the multiplex PCR reads with MiXCR, one entry per CDR3 protein. The sample comprises approximately 440,000 distinct CDR3 sequences, around 24% of which are singletons, and about a quarter rests with the top ten. The time point: persistent/refractory GD, antithyroid drugs over 5 years with positive TRAb. The TCR library was prepared using RNA isolated from PBMCs. The input for sequencing was peripheral blood mononuclear cells (PBMCs), taken when the disease was refractory, from a patient treated with antithyroid drugs. These receptors were taken from a female donor with Graves disease.

This clonotype was observed many times. This chain joins TRBV6-1 and TRBJ2-5; TRBD2 matches 9 bases. V lost 6 bases and J lost 5; bases outside the gene matches: 25. This CDR3 has 20 residues. CDR1 MNHNS and CDR2 SASEGT come from the germline V gene. The CDR3 DNA reads as TGTGCCAGCAGGAGGCCCACGCGCCGTCGGGCTAGCGGGATCTTTGAGACCCAGTACTTC. This translates into CASRRPTRRRASGIFETQYF.

This clonotype was seen more than once but under ten times. V and J are TRBV30 and TRBJ1-1; D not certain. CDR3 size: 13 residues. V shed 0 bases and J shed 5 bases, with 10 bases lying between them. Germline V lookup: CDR1 GTSNPN, CDR2 SVGIG (reference sequence). DNA for the CDR3: TGTGCCTGGAGTGTAAGAAGGGAGACTGAAGCTTTCTTT. As protein: CAWSVRRETEAFF.

The chain links TRBV15 to TRBJ1-5, with D unclear. The CDR3 has 12 amino acids. Germline CDR1 reads LNHNV; CDR2 reads YYDKDF (reference sequence). Trimming pared 3 bases from V and 4 bases from J, leaving 4 bases between. DNA for the CDR3: TGTGCCACCAGCAGCAGGAATCAGCCCCAGCATTTT. Its protein is CATSSRNQPQHF.

This clonotype appeared many times. The chain uses TRBV29-1 and TRBJ1-2; D might be TRBD1 (5 bases). From germline, CDR1 is SQVTM and CDR2 ANQGSEA. The CDR3 totals 12 residues. V was cut by 4 bases and J by 6 bases, with 12 bases left in between. Here the CDR3 reads CSVGRRENGYTF. CDR3 DNA: TGCAGCGTTGGACGCAGGGAGAATGGCTACACCTTC.

This clonotype showed up just a few times. Given the absence of the conserved phenylalanine or tryptophan at the CDR3 end, a read error is likely. No DNA is shown, since the ends of the CDR3 on it are uncertain; the CDR3 is the one TCRdb lists. V and J are TRBV7-9 and TRBJ2-7; the DNA was not compared with TRBD2, the D call given in the table. The CDR3 sequence runs 9 residues, both termini included. Looked up from germline, CDR1 is SEHNR and CDR2 is FQNEAQ (reference sequence). The CDR3 protein is CASTKGLAG.

This clonotype was counted only a few times. The chain combines TRBV25-1 with TRBJ2-5, with D possibly TRBD1 on 6 matching bases. The CDR3 is 16 residues long. The germline V and J ends were trimmed by 3 bases and 2 bases, with 16 bases remaining between them. Germline V gene data show CDR1 as MGHDK and CDR2 as SYGVNS. CDR3 sequence reads: CASSERGRGRQETQYF. Written as DNA, the CDR3 is TGTGCCAGCAGTGAGCGAGGCAGGGGTCGTCAAGAGACCCAGTACTTC.

Remarks on this clonotype: This could be a read error, since a much larger clone is one nucleotide away. This sequence joins TRBV3-1 and TRBJ2-7; D gene unclear. The CDR3 is 12 amino acids. Germline lookup yields CDR1 LGHDT and CDR2 YNNKEL (reference sequence). Between the trimmed V and J ends, which lost 2 bases and 4 bases, there was a span of 6 bases. Written as DNA, the CDR3 is TGTGCCAGCAGCCAATTCCCGTACGAGCAGTACTTC. This encodes CASSQFPYEQYF.

This chain connects TRBV7-2 to TRBJ1-2, with 9 bases aligning to TRBD1. The V and J ends lost 2 bases and 7 bases, in that order; junction bases with no gene match: 2. This CDR3 has 13 residues. Germline CDR1 reads SGHTA; CDR2 reads FQGNSA. Written as DNA, the CDR3 is TGTGCCAGCAGCTTAACAGGGGGCCTTGGCTACACCTTC. This gives the protein CASSLTGGLGYTF. The whole variable domain, filled in from reference TRBV7-2 and TRBJ1-2, reads GAGVSQSPSNKVTEKGKDVELRCDPISGHTALYWYRQSLGQGLEFLIYFQGNSAPDKSGLPSDRFSAERTGGSVSTLTIQRTQQEDSAVYLCASSLTGGLGYTFGSGTRLTVV.

This clonotype showed up many times. The chain has TRBV13 and TRBJ2-7, with 11 bases fitting TRBD2. After removal of 6 bases from V and 5 bases from J, the junction contained 9 bases not matched to a gene. Looked up from germline, CDR1 is PRHDT and CDR2 is FYEKMQ (reference sequence). The length of the CDR3 is 15 residues. This CDR3 is CASRSLLLAGDEQYF. The DNA of the CDR3 is TGTGCCAGCAGGTCTTTATTACTAGCGGGAGACGAGCAGTACTTC. Combining the CDR3 with reference TRBV13 and TRBJ2-7 gives the whole variable domain AAGVIQSPRHLIKEKRETATLKCYPIPRHDTVYWYQQGPGQDPQFLISFYEKMQSDKGSIPDRFSAQQFSDYHSELNMSSLELGDSALYFCASRSLLLAGDEQYFGPGTRLTVT.

This clonotype appeared many times. Here the CDR3 reads CASSRRAGSAFF. DNA of the CDR3: TGTGCCAGCAGCCGGCGTGCGGGGTCGGCTTTCTTT. The rearrangement links TRBV5-6 to TRBJ1-1; D remains ambiguous. The CDR3 sequence is 12 residues long. The V gene's germline CDR1 is SGHDT and CDR2 YYEEEE. The V and J ends lost 4 bases and 11 bases respectively, with 15 bases between them.

This sequence joins TRBV20-1 and TRBJ2-7, with 8 bases aligning to TRBD2. V gave up 2 bases and J gave up 2 bases; unmatched junction bases: 2. CDR3 length: 13 residues. CDR1 is DFQATT and CDR2 is SNEGSKA in the germline V gene (reference sequence). CDR3 residues: CSARQAGAYEQYF. The CDR3 DNA reads TGCAGTGCTAGACAAGCGGGGGCCTACGAGCAGTACTTC.

Worth noting for this clonotype: One base away lies a much larger clone, so this may be a sequencing read error. The J gene is TRBJ2-5, the V gene TRBV18; D is possibly TRBD1 (5 bases). From germline, CDR1 is KGHSH and CDR2 LQKENI. CDR3 size: 14 residues. The V and J ends lost 1 base and 7 bases respectively, with 13 bases between them. CDR3 nucleotides: TGTGCCAGCTCACCACGACAGACCTCAGGGACCCAGTACTTC. This encodes CASSPRQTSGTQYF.

In regard to this clonotype: The conserved phenylalanine or tryptophan normally closing the CDR3 is absent here, so this likely arose from a read error. For the CDR3, the DNA is TGCGCCAGCAGCTTAACATCGAACACTGAAGCTTTCTCT. Protein sequence: CASSLTSNTEAFS. The J gene is TRBJ1-1, the V gene TRBV5-1; no firm D call. V lost 2 bases, J lost 1 base, and 6 bases lay in between. CDR3 length: 13 amino acids. CDR1 is SGHRS, CDR2 YFSETQ, per germline.

V usage is TRBV20-1 and J usage is TRBJ1-4, with D possibly TRBD1 on 6 matching bases. Germline CDR1 and CDR2: DFQATT and SNEGSKA (reference sequence). This CDR3 is 16 amino acids long. The V gene lost 2 bases and the J gene lost 0 bases, with 13 bases spanning the gap. The CDR3 spells CSARNRVGATNEKLFF. The CDR3 coding sequence is TGCAGTGCTAGAAACAGGGTAGGCGCAACTAATGAAAAACTGTTTTTT.

The chain couples TRBV5-1 to TRBJ2-7, with 10 nucleotides matching TRBD2. The germline CDR1 and CDR2 sequences are SGHRS and YFSETQ. V shed 0 bases and J 1 base; nucleotides not matched to a gene: 10. The CDR3 totals 18 residues. CDR3 sequence reads: CASSLGGSTSGTSYEQYF. In DNA, the CDR3 is TGCGCCAGCAGCTTGGGGGGGTCTACTAGCGGGACTTCCTACGAGCAGTACTTC.

The sample holds many counts of this clonotype. The chain couples TRBV2 to TRBJ2-7; TRBD2 is a possible D gene (6 bases). The CDR3 totals 12 residues. Germline-derived CDR1 and CDR2 are SNHLY and FYNNEI. V was cut by 9 bases and J by 6 bases, with 15 bases left in between. The chain's CDR3 is CASGGLAREQYF. The CDR3 DNA is TGTGCCAGTGGAGGGCTAGCTCGCGAGCAGTACTTC.

The V call is TRBV5-4, the J call TRBJ2-3; D might be TRBD2 (6 bases). Trimming took off 0 bases at V and 2 bases at J, with 13 bases between the two ends. This CDR3 comprises 16 residues. The germline gives CDR1 SGHNT, CDR2 YYREEE (reference sequence). CDR3 DNA: TGTGCCAGCAGCTTGGCTAGCGCGACGTACACAGATACGCAGTATTTT. Translating it yields CASSLASATYTDTQYF.

The table lists this clonotype with a few counts. The chain couples TRBV7-2 to TRBJ2-7, with D possibly called TRBD1 or TRBD2 (5 bases each). The V and J ends lost 5 bases and 6 bases respectively, with 20 bases between them. Germline assignment: CDR1 SGHTA and CDR2 FQGNSA. The length of the CDR3 is 15 residues. The CDR3: CASSRGAGPSSEQYF. CDR3 coding DNA: TGTGCCAGCAGCCGAGGGGCGGGTCCATCATCCGAGCAGTACTTC.

This clonotype was observed a few times. The chain joins TRBV29-1 to TRBJ1-2; D is possibly TRBD1 (6 bases). Deletions cut 7 bases from V and 4 bases from J, with 19 bases between. Per germline, CDR1 SQVTM and CDR2 ANQGSEA. The CDR3 totals 14 residues. The DNA of the CDR3 is TGCAGCGCCGAGGTACAGGGCTATGGCTATGGCTACACCTTC. This codes for CSAEVQGYGYGYTF.

The chain couples TRBV19 to TRBJ2-6; D is perhaps TRBD1 (6 bases). The V end lost 3 bases, the J end lost 3 bases, and 9 bases lay between the germline ends. CDR3 size: 15 residues. CDR1 is LNHDA, CDR2 SQIVND, per germline (reference sequence). The CDR3 is CASSISTGGANVLTF. The CDR3 DNA sequence: TGTGCCAGTAGTATTTCGACAGGTGGGGCCAACGTCCTGACTTTC.

This clonotype was seen only a few times. The chain recombines TRBV6-1 with TRBJ2-5; D is perhaps TRBD2 (6 bases). CDR1 and CDR2 (germline): MNHNS, SASEGT. CDR3 length equals 15 residues. Trimming removed 5 bases from V and 0 bases from J, with 13 bases in between. The CDR3 sequence is CASSPHGGNQETQYF. CDR3 coding DNA: TGTGCCAGCAGTCCTCATGGGGGGAACCAAGAGACCCAGTACTTC.